This T cell receptor (beta chain) was observed in a study of T cell repertoires in cytomegalovirus infection. Study information: The study used recently identified HLA-C-restricted and well-studied HLA-B-restricted CMV epitopes.

There are a few counts of this clonotype. Its antigen is currently unknown. CDR3 length: 14 amino acids. Deletions cut 6 bases from V and 2 bases from J, with 16 bases between. Germline V gene lookup returns CDR1 DFQATT and CDR2 SNEGSKA (reference sequence). TCRdb itself ran the reads through MiXCR, one entry per CDR3 protein. The sample contains roughly 500,000 distinct CDR3 sequences, 33% of which appear only once. The starting material was cultured PBMCs, obtained from culture after CMV antigen stimulation. The rearrangement links TRBV20-1 to TRBJ2-5; D possibly matches TRBD1 or TRBD2 (5 bases each). The receptor comes from a human donor in good health (CMV status not recorded). Some clones in this sample may be carry-over from other donors' samples. The chain's CDR3 is CSAPGAAAQETQYF. The CDR3 coding sequence is TGCAGTGCCCCCGGGGCGGCCGCTCAAGAGACCCAGTACTTC.